This passage covers 20 T cell receptor beta chains from one sample sequenced in a study of T cell clonality in common variable immunodeficiency. Profiled with immunoSEQ multiplex PCR; TCRdb holds only in-frame clones, not every one. The repertoire shows around 47,000 clones, none seen only once; the top ten take about 0.73%. Specimen: peripheral blood mononuclear cells. Source of these receptors: a person aged 18 to 75 in good health.

This clone was seen repeatedly, ten times or more. The read stops 3 residues short of the end of the CDR3; the missing end is completed from the germline J gene. The chain joins TRBV20-1 to TRBJ2-6; unclear D gene. Germline-derived CDR1 and CDR2 are DFQATT and SNEGSKA (reference sequence). The CDR3 sequence is 15 residues long. V lost 2 bases, J lost 0 bases, and 8 bases lay in between. The CDR3 here is CSARSPGSGANVLTF. The CDR3 bases that were read are TGCAGTGCTAGATCGCCAGGCTCTGGGGCCAACGTC.

This clone was observed at least ten times. The sequence runs out 3 residues before the end of the CDR3; the remainder is reconstructed from the germline J gene. J is TRBJ2-1 and V is TRBV5-8; D may be TRBD2 (5 bases). Deletions cut 4 bases from V and 1 base from J, with 9 bases between. This CDR3 region has 14 residues. Germline assignment: CDR1 SGHTS and CDR2 YDEGEE. The sequenced CDR3 bases are TGTGCCAGCAGCCCCCAGCGGTCCTACAATGAG. It translates to CASSPQRSYNE. The CDR3, in full, reads CASSPQRSYNEQFF.

This clone was counted ten times or more. The CDR3 extends 3 residues past the end of the read, so its final part is completed from the germline J gene. This chain connects TRBV19 to TRBJ2-2; D ambiguous. Between the trimmed V and J ends, which lost 3 bases and 0 bases, there was a span of 8 bases. The CDR3 extends over 15 amino acids. Germline values: CDR1 LNHDA, CDR2 SQIVND (reference sequence). Here the CDR3 reads CASSITRPNTGELFF. CDR3 DNA, as far as it was read: TGTGCCAGTAGTATCACCAGGCCGAACACCGGGGAG.

In its sample, this clone was seen many times. The CDR3 extends 3 residues past the end of the read, so its final part is completed from the germline J gene. The J gene is TRBJ2-7, the V gene TRBV12-3 or TRBV12-4; D gene ambiguous. The CDR3 runs to 12 residues. V gave up 0 bases and J gave up 5 bases, with 5 bases separating them. The CDR3 protein is CASSLARHEQYF. The CDR3 bases that were read are TGTGCCAGCAGTTTAGCCAGGCACGAG.

This clone occurred many times. The read ends 3 residues early relative to the CDR3; the germline J gene fills the gap. The chain carries TRBV7-6 and TRBJ2-7; 11 bases line up with TRBD2. Germline assignment: CDR1 SGHVS and CDR2 FNYEAQ. The length of the CDR3 is 18 residues. V lost 2 bases and J lost 6; bases outside the gene matches: 15. CDR3 protein: CASSLRLAGWWALGEQYF. The DNA read from the CDR3 is TGTGCCAGCAGCTTAAGACTAGCGGGATGGTGGGCTCTCGGCGAG.

At least ten counts were recorded for this clone. The read gets to within 3 residues of the CDR3 end, and the germline J gene fills in the rest. The V and J genes are TRBV20-1 and TRBJ2-3, with 12 bases matching TRBD2. CDR1 and CDR2 from the germline V gene are DFQATT and SNEGSKA (reference sequence). V shed 0 bases, J shed 4 bases, and the junction held 11 bases outside the gene matches. The CDR3 runs 18 residues. The CDR3: CSARDPSLAGGPSDTQYF. The CDR3 bases that were read are TGCAGTGCTAGAGATCCCTCACTAGCGGGGGGCCCCTCAGATACG.

This clone was seen at least ten times. Read sequence stops 3 residues before the CDR3 end, and the germline J gene provides the missing end. This rearrangement joins TRBV29-1 to TRBJ2-1; TRBD2 might be the D (5 bases). Deletions cut 0 bases from V and 0 bases from J, with 12 bases between. Germline V gives CDR1 SQVTM, CDR2 ANQGSEA. There are 16 residues in the CDR3. The part of the CDR3 DNA that was read is TGCAGCGTTGAAGATCTAGCTCGTTCCTCCTACAATGAG. This translates into CSVEDLARSSYNE. The entire CDR3 protein reads CSVEDLARSSYNEQFF.

This clone was picked up many times. Read data end 3 residues before the CDR3 end; the end is taken from the germline J gene. This sequence joins TRBV10-1 and TRBJ2-7; the D gene is possibly TRBD2 (5 bases). V lost 2 bases to trimming and J lost 6 bases, with 14 bases between them. Germline V gene sequence: CDR1 WNHNN, CDR2 SYGVQD (reference sequence). This CDR3 spans 14 amino acids. The CDR3 sequence is CASSENPTSSEQYF. The covered CDR3 bases are TGCGCCAGCAGTGAGAATCCAACTAGTTCCGAG.

In its sample, this clone was seen many times. Incomplete CDR3 DNA: TGTGCCAGCAGTTTGGGGGCTAACACTGAA. It specifies CASSLGANTE. The whole CDR3 protein reads CASSLGANTEAFF. The rearrangement uses TRBV12-3 or TRBV12-4 and TRBJ1-1; weak D call: TRBD1 (6 bases). The read halts 3 residues ahead of the CDR3 end, with the missing end drawn from the germline J gene. The CDR3 sequence is 13 residues long. Trimming shortened V by 3 bases and J by 2 bases, and 7 bases separated the two germline ends.

This clone appeared many times. The read terminates 3 residues ahead of where the CDR3 ends, so the germline J gene completes it. V and J are TRBV14 and TRBJ2-2, with TRBD1 matching over 8 bases. Germline CDR1 SGHDN, CDR2 FVKESK. The CDR3 covers 17 residues. V lost 4 bases and J lost 6; bases outside the gene matches: 13. The CDR3 is CASSLEAADRASGELFF. The sequenced CDR3 bases are TGTGCCAGCAGCCTAGAAGCAGCGGACAGGGCGTCCGGGGAG.

This clone occurred many times. The DNA ends 3 residues before the CDR3 does, and the rest of the CDR3 is filled in from the germline J gene. The chain carries TRBV9 and TRBJ2-7, with D tentatively TRBD1 (7 bases). CDR3 length equals 13 residues. The ends were cut back, 3 bases at V and 6 bases at J, with 13 bases in the middle. Germline CDR1 SGDLS, CDR2 YYNGEE. The CDR3 region is CASSATGTGEQYF. The CDR3 DNA, read in part, is TGTGCCAGCAGCGCGACAGGGACTGGCGAG.

This clone was recorded many times. With the read ending 3 residues before the CDR3 end, the germline J gene is used to fill in that end. The chain has TRBV20-1 and TRBJ2-7; the match to TRBD1 covers 9 bases. Trimming took 6 bases from V and 2 from J; bases not matched to a gene: 11. This CDR3 is built from 15 residues. CDR1 is DFQATT, CDR2 SNEGSKA, per germline (reference sequence). The CDR3 sequence is CSASPGQGLTYEQYF. The CDR3 DNA, read in part, is TGCAGTGCGTCCCCGGGACAGGGTCTAACCTACGAG.

This clone occurred many times. The read ends 3 residues before the CDR3 terminus; that terminus is restored from the germline J gene. This chain uses TRBV19 with TRBJ1-6; D perhaps matches TRBD1 (5 bases). The V and J ends lost 5 bases and 7 bases respectively, with 9 bases between them. The germline gives CDR1 LNHDA, CDR2 SQIVND (reference sequence). This CDR3 is built from 13 residues. The part of the CDR3 DNA that was read is TGTGCCAGTAGTTGGGGCAGCAATTCACCC. It is translated as CASSWGSNSP. Given in full, the CDR3 is CASSWGSNSPLHF.

This clone has more than one count but fewer than ten. A read error may produce the germline difference seen at one junction end. The read terminates 3 residues ahead of where the CDR3 ends, so the germline J gene completes it. This chain connects TRBV7-9 to TRBJ2-3; 9 bases are a match to TRBD1. This CDR3 is 14 amino acids long. From germline, CDR1 is SEHNR and CDR2 FQNEAQ (reference sequence). CDR3 amino acids: CSSSIQGANETQYF. CDR3 DNA, as far as it was read: TGTTCCAGCAGCATACAGGGGGCGAATGAGACG.

This clone was observed at least ten times. The CDR3 end is not reached by the read, which stops 3 residues before it; the germline J gene fills it in. The V and J genes are TRBV6-1 and TRBJ2-7, with 12 bases identical to TRBD1. V was pared by 1 base and J by 5 bases, with 6 bases of the junction left unmatched. CDR1 and CDR2 from the germline V gene are MNHNS and SASEGT. This CDR3 region has 16 residues. CDR3 protein: CASSEGFGTGGNEQYF. The part of the CDR3 DNA that was read is TGTGCCAGCAGTGAAGGTTTCGGGACAGGGGGCAACGAG.

In this sample, this clone turned up many times. The read finishes 3 residues shy of the CDR3 end, and the germline J gene is used to complete it. The V gene is TRBV6-1, the J gene TRBJ2-1; 11 nucleotides agree with TRBD1. This CDR3 comprises 15 residues. The V and J ends lost 4 bases and 3 bases, in that order; junction bases with no gene match: 2. Germline V gene lookup returns CDR1 MNHNS and CDR2 SASEGT. The CDR3 is CASSGGTGGYNEQFF. The DNA read from the CDR3 is TGTGCCAGCAGTGGCGGGACAGGGGGCTACAATGAG.

This clone has at least ten counts. The read falls 3 residues short of the CDR3 end, and the missing part is taken from the germline J gene. The J gene is TRBJ2-7, the V gene TRBV6-2 or TRBV6-3; TRBD2 matches at 10 bases. Trimming cost V 7 bases and J 5 bases; bases outside gene matches: 5. Germline CDR1 reads MNHEY; CDR2 reads SVGEGT. The CDR3 extends over 13 amino acids. Partial CDR3 DNA: TGTGCCAGCATTTTAGCGGGAGGCAACGAG. Its protein is CASILAGGNE. The whole CDR3 region reads CASILAGGNEQYF.

This clone was counted ten times or more. Read coverage stops 3 residues before the CDR3 terminus; the germline J gene supplies the remainder. V usage is TRBV7-8 and J usage is TRBJ2-7; D is perhaps TRBD1 (5 bases). Germline loops: CDR1 SGHVS, CDR2 FQNEAQ. The CDR3 is 14 amino acids. The germline V and J ends were trimmed by 4 bases and 0 bases, with 10 bases remaining between them. The CDR3 loop is CASSYTGVSYEQYF. Incomplete CDR3 DNA: TGTGCCAGCAGCTATACAGGAGTCTCCTACGAG.

This clone has ten or more counts. The read halts 3 residues ahead of the CDR3 end, with the missing end drawn from the germline J gene. The V gene is TRBV9, the J gene TRBJ2-1, with 11 bases matching TRBD2. After removal of 2 bases from V and 4 bases from J, the junction contained 11 bases not matched to a gene. The CDR3 loop spans 18 amino acids. The germline V gene encodes CDR1 SGDLS and CDR2 YYNGEE. Incomplete CDR3 DNA: TGTGCCAGCAGCGTTAGCGTCACGAGACTAGCGGGGTACAATGAG. Its translation: CASSVSVTRLAGYNE. The whole CDR3 is CASSVSVTRLAGYNEQFF.

This clone was observed many times. The read terminates 3 residues before the CDR3 end, so the remaining end is supplied by the germline J gene. This chain connects TRBV12-3 or TRBV12-4 to TRBJ2-7, with 14 nucleotides matching TRBD2. Trimming took 3 bases from V and 5 from J; bases not matched to a gene: 12. The CDR3 spans 18 residues. The covered CDR3 bases are TGTGCCAGCAGTTTGAGTTTCGGGACTAGCGGGAGTATGGACGAG. It codes for CASSLSFGTSGSMDE. The entire CDR3 reads CASSLSFGTSGSMDEQYF.